This T cell receptor beta chain appears in the sequencing data of a study of T cells expressing NK-cell markers. After re-calling the 5' RACE reads, TCRdb lists one entry per CDR3 protein, DNA absent. The listing records about 380,000 distinct CDR3 sequences. This TCR was sampled from a man aged 18 to 70 in good health. Sequencing used blood T cells: a sorted CD56 or NKG2C T cell subset, CD4+ or CD8+ T cells, or bulk PBMC T cells (not recorded which).

The CDR3 sequence: CAISASFKGTDTQYF. The chain employs TRBV10-3 and TRBJ2-3. CDR3 length equals 15 residues. Germline V gene data show CDR1 as ENHRY and CDR2 as SYGVKD.